The next 23 T cell receptor beta chains were all read from a single sample in a study of blood T cells in healthy people across ages. Primed by a sample-barcoded 5' primer and a J-beta primer mix, a second PCR proceeded for roughly 7 to 11 cycles. One entry per CDR3 protein results from TCRdb running MiXCR on the 5' RACE reads. The data contain around 650,000 distinct CDR3 sequences, approximately 31% of them singletons. Source material: blood. These receptors came from a woman aged 80 or over in good health.

The V call is TRBV12-5, the J call TRBJ1-2; 7 bases fit TRBD1. The CDR3 covers 17 residues. The germline V gene encodes CDR1 LGHNT and CDR2 FRNRAP. V was clipped by 9 bases and J by 0 bases; unmatched bases: 16. The CDR3 coding sequence is TGTGCTAGCGCCCTAACGGGACAGCGAGAAGCTAACTATGGCTACACCTTC. Its translation is CASALTGQREANYGYTF.

At least ten counts were recorded for this clonotype. The rearrangement joins TRBV28 to TRBJ2-7, with a tentative D call TRBD1 (6 bases). This CDR3 comprises 16 residues. CDR1 is MDHEN, CDR2 SYDVKM, per germline. Deletions cut 7 bases from V and 0 bases from J, with 19 bases between. The CDR3 sequence is CASTLLGRGSSYEQYF. DNA of the CDR3: TGTGCCAGCACCCTTCTCGGCAGGGGAAGCTCCTACGAGCAGTACTTC.

This clonotype was observed at least ten times. The chain links TRBV5-1 to TRBJ1-2; D ambiguous. CDR3 length: 17 residues. In germline, CDR1 is SGHRS, CDR2 YFSETQ. V gave up 1 base and J gave up 0 bases, with 16 bases separating them. The CDR3 is CASSLRGIAGTNYGYTF. For the CDR3, the DNA is TGCGCCAGCAGCTTGCGAGGGATCGCGGGCACTAACTATGGCTACACCTTC.

This clonotype was counted at least ten times. V and J are TRBV20-1 and TRBJ1-4, with unresolved D. The germline gives CDR1 DFQATT, CDR2 SNEGSKA (reference sequence). Trimming took off 1 base at V and 8 bases at J, with 11 bases between the two ends. This CDR3 has 13 residues. The CDR3 nucleotides read TGCAGTGCTAGAGGGAGTGTGAGGGAAAAACTGTTTTTT. It is translated as CSARGSVREKLFF.

This clonotype was seen a handful of times. This chain links TRBV12-3 or TRBV12-4 with TRBJ1-6; D perhaps matches TRBD1 (5 bases). V lost 3 bases to trimming and J lost 0 bases, with 12 bases between them. CDR3 length equals 17 residues. The CDR3 here is CASSFEGSSSYNSPLHF. CDR3 DNA: TGTGCCAGCAGTTTTGAGGGGTCGAGCTCCTATAATTCACCCCTCCACTTT.

This clonotype has more than one count but fewer than ten. J is TRBJ2-3 and V is TRBV5-1; D possibly matches TRBD1 or TRBD2 (6 bases each). V was cut by 3 bases and J by 3 bases, with 11 bases left in between. The V gene's germline CDR1 is SGHRS and CDR2 YFSETQ. This CDR3 comprises 14 residues. CDR3 DNA sequence: TGCGCCAGCAGCTGGCCGGGGGCGACAGATACGCAGTATTTT. Its protein is CASSWPGATDTQYF. The full variable domain, completed using reference TRBV5-1 and TRBJ2-3, is KAGVTQTPRYLIKTRGQQVTLSCSPISGHRSVSWYQQTPGQGLQFLFEYFSETQRNKGNFPGRFSGRQFSNSRSEMNVSTLELGDSALYLCASSWPGATDTQYFGPGTRLTVL.

This clonotype was picked up many times. This chain links TRBV6-6 with TRBJ2-7; TRBD1 agrees at 7 bases. With V trimmed by 9 bases and J by 1 base, 6 bases remained unmatched. The CDR3 is 13 residues long. Germline V gene lookup returns CDR1 MNHNY and CDR2 SVGAGI (reference sequence). This CDR3 is CASSRTGSYEQYF. The CDR3 DNA follows: TGTGCCAGTAGTAGGACAGGTTCCTACGAGCAGTACTTC.

This clonotype has at least ten counts. The gene calls are TRBV20-1 and TRBJ2-7, with D uncertain. The germline CDR1 and CDR2 sequences are DFQATT and SNEGSKA (reference sequence). V was trimmed by 0 bases and J by 7 bases, leaving 7 bases between them. The CDR3 spans 11 residues. CDR3 in DNA: TGCAGTGCTAGAGAAGGCCGAGAGCAGTACTTC. The encoded protein is CSAREGREQYF.

This clonotype showed up many times. The rearrangement uses TRBV10-3 and TRBJ2-5; the match to TRBD1 covers 7 bases. CDR3 length: 12 residues. J was trimmed by 5 bases and V by 6 bases; bases with no gene match: 3. In germline, CDR1 is ENHRY, CDR2 SYGVKD. CDR3 sequence: CAISQGEETQYF. DNA of the CDR3: TGTGCCATCAGCCAGGGGGAGGAGACCCAGTACTTC.

This clonotype was seen ten or more times. The genes are TRBV29-1 and TRBJ2-7; 10 bases are a match to TRBD1. With 6 bases clipped from V and 5 bases from J, the junction kept 7 bases outside the gene matches. This CDR3 is 13 amino acids long. The germline V gene encodes CDR1 SQVTM and CDR2 ANQGSEA. In nucleotides, the CDR3 is TGCAGCGTCACTGGGACAGGGGACAACGAGCAGTACTTC. Amino acid sequence: CSVTGTGDNEQYF.

V usage is TRBV5-1 and J usage is TRBJ2-1, with a weak D call TRBD1 (5 bases). The CDR3 is made up of 12 amino acids. Germline-derived CDR1 and CDR2 are SGHRS and YFSETQ. Between the trimmed V and J ends, which lost 4 bases and 10 bases, there was a span of 12 bases. CDR3 loop: CASSDRHYEQFF. The CDR3, as DNA: TGCGCCAGCAGCGACAGACACTACGAGCAGTTCTTC.

The table lists this clonotype with many counts. CDR3 bases: TGCAGTGTCCCTCCCAGGGCGGGCACAGATACGCAGTATTTT. Translating it yields CSVPPRAGTDTQYF. The chain recombines TRBV20-1 with TRBJ2-3; a weak D match, TRBD1 (5 bases). CDR1 and CDR2 (germline): DFQATT, SNEGSKA (reference sequence). V gave up 7 bases and J gave up 1 base, with 15 bases separating them. CDR3 length: 14 residues.

This clonotype was found a few times. This chain links TRBV7-2 with TRBJ1-3; D perhaps matches TRBD1 (6 bases). Trimming pared 5 bases from V and 0 bases from J, leaving 14 bases between. Per germline, CDR1 SGHTA and CDR2 FQGNSA. The CDR3 totals 16 residues. The CDR3 bases are TGTGCCAGCAGCCCGACAGGCGGATTCTCTGGAAACACCATATATTTT. This translates into CASSPTGGFSGNTIYF.

V gene TRBV7-4 combines with J gene TRBJ2-1; D is possibly TRBD2 (6 bases). The CDR3 extends over 14 amino acids. Per germline, CDR1 SGHVT and CDR2 SQSDAQ. The V end lost 8 bases, the J end lost 0 bases, and 11 bases lay between the germline ends. The CDR3 nucleotides are TGTGCCAGCGACGGGGGAAACTCCTACAATGAGCAGTTCTTC. Protein: CASDGGNSYNEQFF.

This clonotype has a handful of counts. The chain recombines TRBV2 with TRBJ2-4; 10 bases align to TRBD1. This CDR3 has 13 amino acids. Germline V gives CDR1 SNHLY, CDR2 FYNNEI. Losses at the gene ends were 3 bases for V and 7 bases for J; bases not matched to a gene: 0. This CDR3 is CASSEDRGNIQYF. The DNA of the CDR3 is TGTGCCAGCAGTGAGGACAGGGGGAACATTCAGTACTTC.

This clonotype came up many times. The V call is TRBV3-1, the J call TRBJ2-5; D remains unclear. The CDR3 is 14 residues long. The V gene lost 0 bases and the J gene lost 4 bases, with 9 bases spanning the gap. CDR1 is LGHDT and CDR2 is YNNKEL in the germline V gene (reference sequence). The CDR3 sequence: CASSQEVQGETQYF. The DNA for the CDR3 is TGTGCCAGCAGCCAAGAAGTCCAAGGAGAGACCCAGTACTTC.

This clonotype showed up many times. The V and J genes are TRBV5-5 and TRBJ1-1; tentative D call: TRBD1 (6 bases). Per germline, CDR1 SGHKS and CDR2 YYEKEE (reference sequence). V was pared by 2 bases and J by 5 bases, with 10 bases between. The CDR3 is 13 amino acids. CDR3 bases: TGTGCCAGCAGCTTACGACAGGTTACTGAAGCTTTCTTT. Translation gives CASSLRQVTEAFF. The whole variable domain, remainder taken from reference TRBV5-5 and TRBJ1-1, is DAGVTQSPTHLIKTRGQQVTLRCSPISGHKSVSWYQQVLGQGPQFIFQYYEKEERGRGNFPDRFSARQFPNYSSELNVNALLLGDSALYLCASSLRQVTEAFFGQGTRLTVV.

This clonotype was counted many times. V and J are TRBV5-1 and TRBJ2-1; 8 nucleotides line up with TRBD1. Germline values: CDR1 SGHRS, CDR2 YFSETQ. The CDR3 is 16 residues long. J gave up 2 bases and V 0 bases, and 4 bases lay outside the gene matches. CDR3 loop: CASSLGAGGTYNEQFF. The CDR3 coding sequence is TGCGCCAGCAGCTTGGGGGCAGGGGGCACCTACAATGAGCAGTTCTTC.

With regard to this clonotype: A much larger clone lies a single base off, so this may be a read error. The J gene is TRBJ1-2, the V gene TRBV6-6; maybe TRBD1 (5 bases). In germline, CDR1 is MNHNY, CDR2 SVGAGI (reference sequence). The CDR3 loop spans 13 amino acids. V was shortened by 7 bases and J by 6 bases, with 15 bases between the two germline ends. The CDR3 sequence is CASIGGIGHGYTF. In DNA form, the CDR3 reads TGTGCCAGCATCGGGGGGATCGGCCATGGCTACACCTTC.

This clonotype was observed at least ten times. V is TRBV27 and J is TRBJ2-5; 9 nucleotides line up with TRBD1. The CDR3 is made up of 16 amino acids. V trimming: 5 bases; J trimming: 5 bases; junction bases outside the gene matches: 12. The V gene's germline CDR1 is MNHEY and CDR2 SMNVEV (reference sequence). DNA for the CDR3: TGTGCCAGCAGTCCCATCGGGACAGGGCAGGGGGAGACCCAGTACTTC. Encoded protein: CASSPIGTGQGETQYF.

This clonotype has more than one count but fewer than ten. The V gene is TRBV20-1, the J gene TRBJ1-1; no definite D call. Germline loops: CDR1 DFQATT, CDR2 SNEGSKA (reference sequence). The CDR3 length is 14 residues. Trimming cost V 2 bases and J 3 bases, with 13 bases left between them. CDR3 amino acids: CSARRGGRDTEAFF. The CDR3 nucleotides read TGCAGTGCTAGACGAGGAGGGAGGGACACTGAAGCTTTCTTT.

A few counts support this clonotype. The chain joins TRBV6-1 to TRBJ1-5; tentative D call: TRBD1 (6 bases). Between the trimmed V and J ends, which lost 2 bases and 7 bases, there was a span of 21 bases. CDR1 MNHNS and CDR2 SASEGT come from the germline V gene. This CDR3 is built from 17 residues. The CDR3 coding sequence is TGTGCCAGCAGTGAATCTCGCGGGGGGCGACAGTTACAGCCCCAGCATTTT. Amino acids: CASSESRGGRQLQPQHF.

This clonotype was recorded a few times. J is TRBJ1-5 and V is TRBV6-6, with TRBD1 as a possible D gene (6 bases). Germline values: CDR1 MNHNY, CDR2 SVGAGI (reference sequence). The CDR3 consists of 12 residues. Trimming left V 7 bases short and J 9 bases short, with 13 bases between. The CDR3 DNA reads TGTGCCAGCATTCAGGGGCAGGGGCCCCAGCATTTT. Translated, it gives CASIQGQGPQHF.